These 5 T cell receptor beta chains originate from one sample sequenced in a study of PD-1 blockade in classical Hodgkin lymphoma. Generated by immunoSEQ multiplex PCR, the TCRdb table keeps only in-frame clones and is missing some. The data contain tens of thousands of clones, 81% of them seen just once; the ten biggest clones take up roughly a fifth. Time point defined: cycle 4 day 1 (C4D1), after 6 weeks of nivolumab. Every one of the patients relapsed after autologous stem cell transplantation (brentuximab vedotin exposure was variable). Specimen: peripheral blood mononuclear cells (PBMCs), collected before the fourth cycle of nivolumab. All receptors come from a human donor with classical Hodgkin lymphoma.

Written as DNA, the CDR3 is TGTGCCAGCAGCTTAGGCGCAGGGCCGGGGGGGGAAGCTTTCTTT. It translates to CASSLGAGPGGEAFF. V and J are TRBV11-2 and TRBJ1-1, with D perhaps matching TRBD1 (5 bases). With 1 base removed from V and 8 bases from J, the gap between germline ends came to 17 bases. The CDR3 covers 15 residues. Germline CDR1 SGHAT, CDR2 FQNNGV.

V gene TRBV5-1 combines with J gene TRBJ2-4; D gene uncertain. V gave up 0 bases and J gave up 1 base, with 11 bases separating them. Per the germline V gene, CDR1 is SGHRS and CDR2 is YFSETQ. The CDR3 spans 16 residues. The CDR3 DNA sequence: TGCGCCAGCAGCTTGGAAGTCCGGGCCGCCAAAAACATTCAGTACTTC. The encoded protein is CASSLEVRAAKNIQYF.

The chain links TRBV6-5 to TRBJ2-1; D is possibly TRBD2 (5 bases). Trimming left V 5 bases short and J 3 bases short, with 8 bases between. This CDR3 has 13 amino acids. Germline values: CDR1 MNHEY, CDR2 SVGAGI. The CDR3, as DNA: TGTGCCAGCAGTCCCCGGGGCTACAATGAGCAGTTCTTC. Protein: CASSPRGYNEQFF.

This chain uses TRBV19 with TRBJ1-1; 7 bases fit TRBD1. With 5 bases clipped from V and 5 bases from J, the junction kept 11 bases outside the gene matches. Germline V lookup: CDR1 LNHDA, CDR2 SQIVND (reference sequence). The CDR3 contains 15 residues. The DNA of the CDR3 is TGTGCCAGTAGTGAACCTTGGGCAGGGGGGACTGAAGCTTTCTTT. It yields the protein CASSEPWAGGTEAFF.

This sequence joins TRBV7-8 and TRBJ2-7; 8 bases line up with TRBD2. Germline trimming cut 1 base from V and 1 base from J; bases unmatched to any gene: 9. The CDR3 loop spans 17 amino acids. CDR1 is SGHVS and CDR2 is FQNEAQ in the germline V gene. The CDR3 is CASSLGAGGRPSYEQYF. For the CDR3, the DNA is TGTGCCAGCAGCTTAGGCGCGGGGGGTCGACCGTCCTACGAGCAGTACTTC.